This is a list of T cell receptor beta chains from one sample in a study of blood T cell repertoires in COVID-19. TCRdb's table, derived via immunoSEQ multiplex PCR, lists solely in-frame clones and lacks some. The sample carries approximately 190,000 clones, 84% recorded once. Material for sequencing was PBMCs or T cells enriched from blood (not recorded which). The receptors originated from a man aged 35 to 55 who had recovered from COVID-19. CDR3s include the opening cysteine and the closing phenylalanine or tryptophan. A D gene is named only where the DNA matches it firmly. Rows may omit the clone size; those that give it use once, few, many or a size class.

CDR3,DNA,V,size,J,D
CASSRTATNEKLFF,TGTGCCAGCTCGCGGACAGCAACTAATGAAAAACTGTTTTTT,TRBV18,NA,TRBJ1-4,NA
CASNPTDYYSNQPQHF,TGTGCCAGTAATCCGACCGACTACTATAGCAATCAGCCCCAGCATTTT,TRBV19,NA,TRBJ1-5,NA
CASSQSALAGGTDTQYF,TGTGCCAGCAGCCAATCGGCACTAGCGGGGGGCACAGATACGCAGTATTTT,TRBV16,few,TRBJ2-3,TRBD2
CASSHRDRAFF,TGTGCCAGCAGTCACAGGGATCGAGCTTTCTTT,TRBV6-5,NA,TRBJ1-1,NA
CASRTGGEDYGYTF,TGCGCCAGCAGAACGGGAGGGGAGGACTATGGCTACACCTTC,TRBV10-2,few,TRBJ1-2,NA
CASSQQGTEAFF,TGTGCCAGCAGCCAACAGGGAACTGAAGCTTTCTTT,TRBV13,NA,TRBJ1-1,NA
CASSSNPQRVISNQPQHF,TGTGCCAGTAGCTCAAACCCCCAGCGGGTCATAAGCAATCAGCCCCAGCATTTT,TRBV19,NA,TRBJ1-5,NA
CASSLEGARDQPQHF,TGTGCCAGCAGCTTAGAGGGGGCGCGGGATCAGCCCCAGCATTTT,TRBV7-9,once,TRBJ1-5,TRBD1
CASSPQLTGGGYTF,TGTGCCAGCAGCCCGCAACTTACAGGGGGGGGCTACACCTTC,TRBV7-9,many,TRBJ1-2,TRBD1
CASSLEDGLGGSYNSPLHF,TGTGCCAGCAGCTTAGAGGACGGACTAGGAGGCTCCTATAATTCACCCCTCCACTTT,TRBV7-6,NA,TRBJ1-6,NA
CASSLGQGEGYTF,TGTGCCAGCTCACTCGGACAGGGCGAAGGCTACACCTTC,TRBV18,NA,TRBJ1-2,TRBD1
CASSFRPSGRGETQYF,TGTGCCAGCAGCTTCCGCCCTAGCGGCCGGGGAGAGACCCAGTACTTC,TRBV7-6,NA,TRBJ2-5,TRBD2
CASSNLRDRGPDTQYF,TGTGCCAGCTCCAATCTTCGGGACAGGGGGCCAGATACGCAGTATTTT,TRBV27,NA,TRBJ2-3,TRBD1
CASSLAGFEVGAF,TGTGCCAGCAGCTTAGCGGGTTTCGAGGTAGGGGCCTTC,TRBV7-9,NA,TRBJ1-2,NA
CASSLPDRGHYGYTF,TGTGCCAGCAGCTTACCGGACAGGGGGCACTATGGCTACACCTTC,TRBV7-9,NA,TRBJ1-2,TRBD1
CASSQEYGVRGGFGQPQHF,TGCGCCAGCAGCCAAGAATACGGGGTGCGGGGCGGTTTCGGTCAGCCCCAGCATTTT,TRBV4-3,few,TRBJ1-5,NA
CASSLQVNTEAFF,TGTGCCAGCAGTCTTCAGGTGAACACTGAAGCTTTCTTT,TRBV12-3/TRBV12-4,NA,TRBJ1-1,NA
CASSVDRGRYQPQHF,TGTGCCAGCAGTGTTGACAGGGGGCGATATCAGCCCCAGCATTTT,TRBV2,NA,TRBJ1-5,TRBD1
CASSLRQGPSYEQYF,TGTGCCAGCAGCCTTCGCCAGGGGCCGAGCTACGAGCAGTACTTC,TRBV7-2,NA,TRBJ2-7,NA
CASRRGTSDWETQYF,TGTGCCAGCAGACGTGGGACTTCGGATTGGGAGACCCAGTACTTC,TRBV28,once,TRBJ2-5,NA
CAWSVRWTSGEGSSYNEQFF,TGTGCCTGGAGTGTACGTTGGACTAGCGGGGAGGGTAGCTCCTACAATGAGCAGTTCTTC,TRBV30,NA,TRBJ2-1,TRBD2
CASSPYFLGENYGYTF,TGTGCCAGCAGTCCCTATTTTCTTGGTGAAAACTATGGCTACACCTTC,TRBV28,NA,TRBJ1-2,NA
CSVGAYEQFF,TGCAGCGTTGGGGCTTATGAGCAGTTCTTC,TRBV29-1,NA,TRBJ2-1,NA
CASSESQGALRGYTF,TGCGCCAGCAGTGAGTCACAGGGCGCGTTGAGGGGCTACACCTTC,TRBV10-2,NA,TRBJ1-2,NA
CASSEIRAGGGQPQHF,TGTGCCAGCAGCGAGATCCGGGCAGGGGGCGGTCAGCCCCAGCATTTT,TRBV2,NA,TRBJ1-5,TRBD1
CASNRNTGTEAFF,TGTGCCAGCAACAGAAACACCGGCACTGAAGCTTTCTTT,TRBV9,NA,TRBJ1-1,NA
CASSSRRGLRTIEAFF,TGTGCCAGCAGTTCCCGCAGGGGTCTACGGACCATTGAAGCTTTCTTT,TRBV5-4,NA,TRBJ1-1,NA
CASSREGATNEKLFF,TGTGCCAGCAGCAGAGAGGGCGCAACTAATGAAAAACTGTTTTTT,TRBV6-6,NA,TRBJ1-4,NA
CASSLGGGAGSDTQYF,TGTGCCAGCAGTTTGGGCGGGGGGGCCGGTTCGGATACGCAGTATTTT,TRBV27,few,TRBJ2-3,TRBD2
CASSSYTNTEAFF,TGTGCCAGCTCATCCTATACGAACACTGAAGCTTTCTTT,TRBV18,once,TRBJ1-1,NA
CASSLESLPTDFYGYTF,TGTGCCAGCAGCCTCGAGTCATTGCCCACCGACTTCTATGGCTACACCTTC,TRBV7-9,NA,TRBJ1-2,NA
CSVVTGGSGQPQHF,TGCAGCGTTGTTACAGGGGGCTCGGGGCAGCCCCAGCATTTT,TRBV29-1,NA,TRBJ1-5,TRBD1
CASSGGIGDRSQPQHF,TGTGCCAGCAGTGGTGGGATCGGGGACAGAAGCCAGCCCCAGCATTTT,TRBV2,NA,TRBJ1-5,TRBD1
CASSQPGAANTEAFF,TGTGCCAGCAGCCAACCTGGGGCAGCTAACACTGAAGCTTTCTTT,TRBV4-2,NA,TRBJ1-1,NA
CAWSVVRRFNEKLFF,TGTGCCTGGAGTGTAGTACGCAGGTTCAATGAAAAACTGTTTTTT,TRBV30,few,TRBJ1-4,NA
CASSHRGEGGELFF,TGTGCCAGCAGTCACAGGGGAGAGGGCGGGGAGCTGTTTTTT,TRBV28,NA,TRBJ2-2,TRBD1
CASSRRDRGYEQYF,TGTGCCAGCAGCCGCCGGGACAGGGGATACGAGCAGTACTTC,TRBV3-1/TRBV3-2,NA,TRBJ2-7,TRBD1
CASSQGGQNYGYTF,TGTGCCAGCAGCCAAGGGGGACAAAACTATGGCTACACCTTC,TRBV3-1/TRBV3-2,NA,TRBJ1-2,NA
CASSANRGTNEKLFF,TGTGCCAGCAGCGCAAACAGGGGAACTAATGAAAAACTGTTTTTT,TRBV9,NA,TRBJ1-4,TRBD1
CASSQDAMITQSTDTQYF,TGTGCCAGCAGCCAAGATGCGATGATTACACAGAGCACAGATACGCAGTATTTT,TRBV4-2,once,TRBJ2-3,NA
CASSERTGGAETQYF,TGTGCCAGCAGTGAACGAACAGGGGGCGCGGAGACCCAGTACTTC,TRBV6-1,NA,TRBJ2-5,TRBD1
CASSLARDRFREQFF,TGTGCCAGCAGTTTAGCCCGGGACAGGTTTCGCGAGCAGTTCTTC,TRBV27,many,TRBJ2-1,TRBD1
CASSPRQNIYGYTF,TGCGCCAGCAGTCCAAGACAGAACATCTATGGCTACACCTTC,TRBV4-3,NA,TRBJ1-2,NA
CASSLDGAGGSPLHF,TGTGCCAGCAGCTTGGACGGGGCCGGGGGTTCACCCCTCCACTTT,TRBV5-4,NA,TRBJ1-6,NA
CASSELGDNSPLHF,TGTGCCAGCAGTGAACTAGGGGATAATTCACCCCTCCACTTT,TRBV6-1,few,TRBJ1-6,NA
CASSQDWLGTGIAGELFF,TGTGCCAGCAGCCAAGATTGGCTTGGGACAGGGATCGCCGGGGAGCTGTTTTTT,TRBV14,once,TRBJ2-2,TRBD1
CASSLFTDTQYF,TGTGCCAGCTCACTCTTCACAGATACGCAGTATTTT,TRBV18,few,TRBJ2-3,NA
CASSQGSGEKLFF,TGCGCCAGCAGCCAAGGGTCGGGTGAAAAACTGTTTTTT,TRBV4-1,once,TRBJ1-4,NA
CASSDPGGEKLFF,TGTGCCAGCAGTGATCCAGGGGGTGAAAAACTGTTTTTT,TRBV2,once,TRBJ1-4,TRBD1
CASSFRDPTGDQPQHF,TGTGCCAGCAGCTTCCGGGATCCTACTGGGGATCAGCCCCAGCATTTT,TRBV7-2,NA,TRBJ1-5,NA
CASRHDTYNEQFF,TGCGCCAGCAGGCATGACACTTACAATGAGCAGTTCTTC,TRBV4-1,once,TRBJ2-1,NA
CASSLTGAQPQHF,TGCGCCAGCAGCCTGACAGGTGCGCAGCCCCAGCATTTT,TRBV4-1,NA,TRBJ1-5,NA
CASSFIPGHSTDTQYF,TGCGCCAGCAGCTTCATACCGGGACATAGCACAGATACGCAGTATTTT,TRBV5-1,NA,TRBJ2-3,NA
CASSLNGVNEQFF,TGTGCCAGCAGCTTAAACGGGGTCAATGAGCAGTTCTTC,TRBV7-9,once,TRBJ2-1,NA
CASSLSTGMNTEAFF,TGCGCCAGCAGCCTCTCGACAGGAATGAACACTGAAGCTTTCTTT,TRBV4-1,NA,TRBJ1-1,NA
CASSRAQGLSYGYTF,TGTGCCAGCAGCCGGGCCCAGGGCTTGTCATATGGCTACACCTTC,TRBV7-9,many,TRBJ1-2,NA
CASSQGRGTTDTQYF,TGTGCCAGCAGCCAAGGAAGGGGGACCACAGATACGCAGTATTTT,TRBV3-1/TRBV3-2,NA,TRBJ2-3,NA
CASSSQRGPAYEQYF,TGTGCCAGCAGCTCCCAGCGGGGGCCTGCCTACGAGCAGTACTTC,TRBV7-9,NA,TRBJ2-7,TRBD2
CASSQDSDQPQHF,TGTGCCAGCAGCCAAGATTCGGATCAGCCCCAGCATTTT,TRBV4-2,NA,TRBJ1-5,NA
CASSLAAAGTGPYNEQFF,TGTGCCAGCAGCTTAGCCGCCGCCGGGACAGGACCCTACAATGAGCAGTTCTTC,TRBV7-6,NA,TRBJ2-1,TRBD1